This T cell receptor (beta chain) was retrieved from a study of T cell repertoires in cytomegalovirus infection. Using its own MiXCR run on the reads, TCRdb lists one record per CDR3 protein. The repertoire holds some 900,000 distinct CDR3 sequences, with less than 35% as singletons. Concerning this clonotype itself: What it binds is unknown.

CDR1 is SGHRS and CDR2 is YFSETQ in the germline V gene. This CDR3 is 12 amino acids long. Trimming removed 6 bases at V and 3 bases at J, with 9 bases between. The source material was cultured CD8+ T cells from PBMCs, sampled from culture after CMV antigen stimulation. The sequence was obtained from a human donor in good health (CMV status not recorded). Some clones in this sample may be carry-over from other donors' samples. The chain carries TRBV5-1 and TRBJ1-2; D remains ambiguous. DNA for the CDR3: TGCGCCAGCAAGGGAACCGACTATGGCTACACCTTC. It specifies CASKGTDYGYTF.